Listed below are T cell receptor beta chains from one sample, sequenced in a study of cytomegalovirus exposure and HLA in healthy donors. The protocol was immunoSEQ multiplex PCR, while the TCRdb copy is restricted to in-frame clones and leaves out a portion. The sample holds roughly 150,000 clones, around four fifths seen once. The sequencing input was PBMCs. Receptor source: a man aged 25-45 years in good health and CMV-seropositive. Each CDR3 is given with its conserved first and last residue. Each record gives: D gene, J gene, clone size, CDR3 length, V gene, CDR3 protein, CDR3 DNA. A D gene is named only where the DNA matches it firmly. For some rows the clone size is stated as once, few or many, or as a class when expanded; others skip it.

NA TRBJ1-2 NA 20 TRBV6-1 CASSEAIFRSKAGAGKGYTF TGTGCCAGCAGTGAAGCGATCTTCAGGTCGAAGGCGGGCGCAGGTAAAGGCTACACCTTC
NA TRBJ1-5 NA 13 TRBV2 CASRGDINQPQHF TGTGCCAGCAGGGGGGACATTAATCAGCCCCAGCATTTT
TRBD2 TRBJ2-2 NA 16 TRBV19 CASSISDPGLAGELFF TGTGCCAGTAGTATATCCGATCCGGGACTAGCCGGGGAGCTGTTTTTT
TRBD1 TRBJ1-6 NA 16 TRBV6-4 CASSDTGGNNNSPLHF TGTGCCAGCAGCGATACAGGGGGAAACAACAATTCACCCCTCCACTTT
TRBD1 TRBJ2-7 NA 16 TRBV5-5 CASSTPWGQGAYEQYF TGTGCCAGCAGCACACCTTGGGGACAGGGGGCCTACGAGCAGTACTTC
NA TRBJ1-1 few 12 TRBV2 CASLLRGTEAFF TGTGCCAGCCTTTTGCGGGGGACTGAAGCTTTCTTT
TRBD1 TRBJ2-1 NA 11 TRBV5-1 CASRRTGKQFF TGCGCCAGCCGAAGGACAGGTAAGCAGTTCTTC
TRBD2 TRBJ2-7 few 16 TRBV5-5 CASSLAERGDLYEQYF TGTGCCAGCAGCTTGGCCGAACGGGGGGACCTCTACGAGCAGTACTTC
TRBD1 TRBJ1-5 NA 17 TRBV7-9 CASSLGQGAVSNQPQHF TGTGCCAGCAGCTTGGGACAGGGGGCGGTCAGCAATCAGCCCCAGCATTTT
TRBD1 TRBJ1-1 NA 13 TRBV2 CASSLGQGGEAFF TGTGCCAGCAGTTTGGGACAGGGCGGGGAAGCTTTCTTT
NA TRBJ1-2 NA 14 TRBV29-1 CSSTPEGDNYGYTF TGCAGCTCAACCCCCGAGGGTGACAACTATGGCTACACCTTC
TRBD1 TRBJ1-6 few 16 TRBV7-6 CASSLGQGRKASPLHF TGTGCCAGCAGCTTAGGACAGGGGCGGAAGGCTTCACCCCTCCACTTT
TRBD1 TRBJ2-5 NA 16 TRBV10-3 CAISDRTGGYEETQYF TGTGCCATCAGTGACAGGACAGGGGGGTATGAAGAGACCCAGTACTTC
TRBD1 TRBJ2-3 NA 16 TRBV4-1 CASSYGQGRFTDTQYF TGCGCCAGCAGCTACGGACAGGGAAGATTCACAGATACGCAGTATTTT
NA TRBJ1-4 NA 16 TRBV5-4 CASREEGRGTNEKLFF TGTGCCAGCAGAGAAGAAGGCCGAGGAACTAATGAAAAACTGTTTTTT
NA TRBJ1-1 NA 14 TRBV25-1 CASRVGQMNTEAFF TGTGCCAGCAGGGTAGGACAGATGAACACTGAAGCTTTCTTT
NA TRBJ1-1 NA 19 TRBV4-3 CASSQDRFGGLGMNTEAFF TGCGCCAGCAGCCAAGATAGATTCGGGGGGCTGGGGATGAACACTGAAGCTTTCTTT
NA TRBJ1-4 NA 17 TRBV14 CASSPGEDLASNEKLFF TGTGCCAGCTCCCCCGGGGAGGATCTAGCCTCGAATGAAAAACTGTTTTTT
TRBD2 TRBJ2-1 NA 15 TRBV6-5 CASAPLAGGYNEQFF TGTGCCAGCGCACCCCTAGCGGGGGGGTACAATGAGCAGTTCTTC
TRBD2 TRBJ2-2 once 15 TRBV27 CASSFTGGNTGELFF TGTGCCAGCAGTTTTACGGGGGGAAACACCGGGGAGCTGTTTTTT
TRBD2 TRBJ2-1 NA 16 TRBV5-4 CASSLGGGVSYNEQFF TGTGCCAGCAGCTTAGGCGGGGGGGTCTCCTACAATGAGCAGTTCTTC
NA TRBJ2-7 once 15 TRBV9 CASSVAGGGTYEQYF TGTGCCAGCAGCGTAGCGGGCGGAGGGACTTACGAGCAGTACTTC
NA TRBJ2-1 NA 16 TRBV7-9 CASSGWTPKRSNEQFF TGTGCCAGCAGCGGATGGACACCAAAAAGATCCAATGAGCAGTTCTTC
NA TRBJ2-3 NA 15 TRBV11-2 CASSPLGGPTDTQYF TGTGCCAGCAGCCCCCTTGGGGGCCCCACAGATACGCAGTATTTT
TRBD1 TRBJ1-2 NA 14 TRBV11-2 CASSDLQGWYGYTF TGTGCCAGCAGCGACCTACAGGGGTGGTATGGCTACACCTTC
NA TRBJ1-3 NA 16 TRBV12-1 CASSLGAGGFGNTIYF TGTGCCAGCAGCTTAGGCGCAGGGGGCTTTGGAAACACCATATATTTT
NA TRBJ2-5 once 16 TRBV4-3 CASSQAIGAGAETQYF TGCGCCAGCAGCCAAGCCATCGGGGCAGGGGCAGAGACCCAGTACTTC
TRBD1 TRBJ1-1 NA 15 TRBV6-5 CASSATLTGGTEAFF TGTGCCAGCAGTGCTACCCTGACAGGGGGCACTGAAGCTTTCTTT